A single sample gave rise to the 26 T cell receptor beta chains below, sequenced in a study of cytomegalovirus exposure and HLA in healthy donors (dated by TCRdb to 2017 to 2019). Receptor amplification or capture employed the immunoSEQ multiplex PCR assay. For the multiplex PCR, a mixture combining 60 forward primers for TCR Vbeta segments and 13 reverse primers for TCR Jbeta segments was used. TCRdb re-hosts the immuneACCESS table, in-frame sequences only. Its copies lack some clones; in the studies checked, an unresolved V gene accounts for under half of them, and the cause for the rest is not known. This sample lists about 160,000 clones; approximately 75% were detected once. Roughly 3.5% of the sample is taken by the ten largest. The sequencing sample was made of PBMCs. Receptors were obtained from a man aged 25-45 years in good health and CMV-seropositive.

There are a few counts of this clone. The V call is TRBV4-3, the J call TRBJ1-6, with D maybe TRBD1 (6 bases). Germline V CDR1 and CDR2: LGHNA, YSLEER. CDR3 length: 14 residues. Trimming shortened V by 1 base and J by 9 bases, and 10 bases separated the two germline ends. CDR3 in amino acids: CASSQAGEGSPLHF. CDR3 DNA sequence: TGCGCCAGCAGCCAAGCAGGGGAGGGTTCACCCCTCCACTTT.

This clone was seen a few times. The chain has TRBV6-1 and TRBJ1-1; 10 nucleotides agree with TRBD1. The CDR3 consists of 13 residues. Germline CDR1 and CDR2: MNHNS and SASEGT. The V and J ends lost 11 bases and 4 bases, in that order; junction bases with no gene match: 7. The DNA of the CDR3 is TGTGCCGGCGGACAGGGGGATCGCACTGAAGCTTTCTTT. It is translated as CAGGQGDRTEAFF.

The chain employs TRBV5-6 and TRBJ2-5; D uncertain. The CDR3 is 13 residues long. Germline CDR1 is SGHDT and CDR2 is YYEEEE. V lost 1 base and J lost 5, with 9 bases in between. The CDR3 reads CASSLSGIETQYF. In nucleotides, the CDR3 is TGTGCCAGCAGCTTGTCAGGAATCGAGACCCAGTACTTC.

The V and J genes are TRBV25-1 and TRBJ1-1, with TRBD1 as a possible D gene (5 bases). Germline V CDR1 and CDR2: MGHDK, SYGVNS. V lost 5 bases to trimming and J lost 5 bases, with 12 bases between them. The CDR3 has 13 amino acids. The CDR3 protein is CASSLGGKTEAFF. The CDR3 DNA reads TGTGCCAGCAGTCTCGGGGGGAAAACTGAAGCTTTCTTT.

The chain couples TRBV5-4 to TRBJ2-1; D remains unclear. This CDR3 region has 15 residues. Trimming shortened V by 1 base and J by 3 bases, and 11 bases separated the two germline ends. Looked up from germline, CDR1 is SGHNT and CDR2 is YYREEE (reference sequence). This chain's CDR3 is CASSLYRGVYNEQFF. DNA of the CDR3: TGTGCCAGCAGCTTGTATCGCGGAGTCTACAATGAGCAGTTCTTC.

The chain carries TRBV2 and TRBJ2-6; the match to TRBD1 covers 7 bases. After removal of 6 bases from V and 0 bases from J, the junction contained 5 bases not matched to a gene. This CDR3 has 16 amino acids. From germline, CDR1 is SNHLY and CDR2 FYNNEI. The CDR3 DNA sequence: TGTGCCAGCAGCCGGGACAGCAACTCTGGGGCCAACGTCCTGACTTTC. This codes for CASSRDSNSGANVLTF.

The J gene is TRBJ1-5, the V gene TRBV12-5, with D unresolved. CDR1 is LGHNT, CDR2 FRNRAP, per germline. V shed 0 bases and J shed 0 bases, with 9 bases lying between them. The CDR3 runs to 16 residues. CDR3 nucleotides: TGTGCTAGTGGTTTGGTAGGCGACAATAGCAATCAGCCCCAGCATTTT. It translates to CASGLVGDNSNQPQHF.

CDR3 region: CASNRQGGEQYF. CDR3 nucleotides: TGTGCCAGCAACCGACAGGGTGGCGAGCAGTACTTC. The rearrangement links TRBV7-9 to TRBJ2-7, with 7 positions matching TRBD1. Per germline, CDR1 SEHNR and CDR2 FQNEAQ (reference sequence). Trimming cost V 7 bases and J 6 bases; bases outside gene matches: 6. This CDR3 region has 12 residues.

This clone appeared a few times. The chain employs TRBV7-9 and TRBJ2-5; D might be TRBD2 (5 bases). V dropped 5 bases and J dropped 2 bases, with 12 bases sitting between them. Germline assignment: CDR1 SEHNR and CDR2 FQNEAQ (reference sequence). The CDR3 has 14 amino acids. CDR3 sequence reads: CASSPRGNQETQYF. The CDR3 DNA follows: TGTGCCAGCAGCCCTCGAGGGAATCAAGAGACCCAGTACTTC.

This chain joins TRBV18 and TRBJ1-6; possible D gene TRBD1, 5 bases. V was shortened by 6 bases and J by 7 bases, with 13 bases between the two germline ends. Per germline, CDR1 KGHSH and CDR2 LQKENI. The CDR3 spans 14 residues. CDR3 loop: CASSPETDNSPLHF. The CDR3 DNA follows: TGTGCCAGCTCCCCTGAGACAGACAATTCACCCCTCCACTTT.

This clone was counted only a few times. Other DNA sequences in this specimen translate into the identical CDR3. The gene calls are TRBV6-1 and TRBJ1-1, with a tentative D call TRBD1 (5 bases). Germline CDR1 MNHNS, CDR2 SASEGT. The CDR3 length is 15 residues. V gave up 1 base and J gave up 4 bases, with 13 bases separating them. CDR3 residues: CASSEVGGEGTEAFF. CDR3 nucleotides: TGTGCCAGCAGTGAAGTGGGGGGGGAGGGCACTGAAGCTTTCTTT.

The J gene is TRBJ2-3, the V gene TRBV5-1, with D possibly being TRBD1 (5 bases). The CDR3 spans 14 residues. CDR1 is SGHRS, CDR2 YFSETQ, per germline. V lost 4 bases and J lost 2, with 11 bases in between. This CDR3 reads CASSQGPPTDTQYF. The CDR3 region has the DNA TGCGCCAGCAGCCAGGGCCCCCCCACAGATACGCAGTATTTT.

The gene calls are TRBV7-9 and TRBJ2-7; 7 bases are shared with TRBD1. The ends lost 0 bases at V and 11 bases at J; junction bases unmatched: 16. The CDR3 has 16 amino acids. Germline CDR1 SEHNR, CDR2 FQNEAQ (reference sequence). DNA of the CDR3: TGTGCCAGCAGCTTAGCTCTGGGACAGTATTCCCCTAGGAAGTACTTC. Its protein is CASSLALGQYSPRKYF.

CDR3 sequence: CAWSVQGYNEQFF. CDR3 DNA: TGTGCCTGGAGTGTGCAGGGCTACAATGAGCAGTTCTTC. The rearrangement links TRBV30 to TRBJ2-1; D possibly corresponds to TRBD1 (5 bases). The CDR3 is made up of 13 amino acids. The germline gives CDR1 GTSNPN, CDR2 SVGIG (reference sequence). The V gene lost 0 bases and the J gene lost 3 bases, with 6 bases spanning the gap.

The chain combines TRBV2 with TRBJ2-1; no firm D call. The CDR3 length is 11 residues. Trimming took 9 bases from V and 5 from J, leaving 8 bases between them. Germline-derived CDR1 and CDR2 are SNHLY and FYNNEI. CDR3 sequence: CASSFHNEQFF. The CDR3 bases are TGTGCCAGTAGCTTTCACAATGAGCAGTTCTTC.

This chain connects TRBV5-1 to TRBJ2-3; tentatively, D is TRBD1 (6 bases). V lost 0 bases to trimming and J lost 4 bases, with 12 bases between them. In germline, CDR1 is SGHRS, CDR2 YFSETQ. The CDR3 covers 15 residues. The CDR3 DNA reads TGCGCCAGCAGCTTGGCCGGGACATCCCCAGATACGCAGTATTTT. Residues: CASSLAGTSPDTQYF.

CDR3 residues: CASQGLWNTEAFF. The CDR3 DNA reads as TGTGCCAGTCAGGGATTATGGAACACTGAAGCTTTCTTT. The J gene is TRBJ1-1, the V gene TRBV28; tentatively, D is TRBD1 (5 bases). The V end was cut by 9 bases, the J end by 1 base, with 12 bases between. The CDR3 runs 13 residues. In germline, CDR1 is MDHEN, CDR2 SYDVKM.

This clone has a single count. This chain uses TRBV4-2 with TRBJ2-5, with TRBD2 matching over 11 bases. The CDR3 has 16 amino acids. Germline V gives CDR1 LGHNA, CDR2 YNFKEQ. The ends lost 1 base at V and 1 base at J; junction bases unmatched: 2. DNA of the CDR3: TGTGCCAGCAGCCAAGGACTAGCGGGGACCCAAGAGACCCAGTACTTC. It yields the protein CASSQGLAGTQETQYF.

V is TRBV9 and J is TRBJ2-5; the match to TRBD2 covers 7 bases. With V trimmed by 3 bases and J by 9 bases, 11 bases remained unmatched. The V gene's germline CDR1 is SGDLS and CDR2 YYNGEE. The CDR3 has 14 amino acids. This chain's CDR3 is CASSAGTIQGSQYF. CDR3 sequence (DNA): TGTGCCAGCAGCGCCGGGACTATCCAGGGATCCCAGTACTTC.

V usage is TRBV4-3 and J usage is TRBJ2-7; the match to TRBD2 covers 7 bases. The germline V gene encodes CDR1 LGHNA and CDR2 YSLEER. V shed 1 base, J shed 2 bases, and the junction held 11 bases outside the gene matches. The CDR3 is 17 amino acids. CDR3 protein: CASSQGGLGDYAYEQYF. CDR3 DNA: TGCGCCAGCAGCCAAGGGGGTTTAGGGGACTACGCCTACGAGCAGTACTTC.

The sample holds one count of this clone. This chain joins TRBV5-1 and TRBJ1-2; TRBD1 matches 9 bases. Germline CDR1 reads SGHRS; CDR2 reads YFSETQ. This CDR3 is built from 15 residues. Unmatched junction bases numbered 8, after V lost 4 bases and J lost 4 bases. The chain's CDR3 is CASSKQGAQGYGYTF. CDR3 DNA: TGCGCCAGCAGCAAACAGGGGGCGCAGGGCTATGGCTACACCTTC.

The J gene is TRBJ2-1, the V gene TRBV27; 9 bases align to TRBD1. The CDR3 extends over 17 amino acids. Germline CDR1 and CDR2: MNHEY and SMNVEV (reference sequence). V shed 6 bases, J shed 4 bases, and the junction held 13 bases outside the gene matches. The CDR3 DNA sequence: TGTGCCAGCAGCCCCGCCCCCGGGACAGGGATATACAATGAGCAGTTCTTC. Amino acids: CASSPAPGTGIYNEQFF.

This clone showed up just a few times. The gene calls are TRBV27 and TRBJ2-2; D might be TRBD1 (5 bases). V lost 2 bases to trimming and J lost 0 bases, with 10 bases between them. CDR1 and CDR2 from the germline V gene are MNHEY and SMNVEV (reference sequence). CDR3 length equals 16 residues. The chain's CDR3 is CASSLRRTTNTGELFF. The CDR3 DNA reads TGTGCCAGCAGTTTAAGGCGGACAACGAACACCGGGGAGCTGTTTTTT.

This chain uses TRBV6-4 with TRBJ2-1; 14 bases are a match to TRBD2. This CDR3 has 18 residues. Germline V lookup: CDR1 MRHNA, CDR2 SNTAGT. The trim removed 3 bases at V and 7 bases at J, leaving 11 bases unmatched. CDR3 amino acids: CASSDPGTSGGEYNEQFF. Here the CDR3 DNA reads TGTGCCAGCAGTGATCCCGGGACTAGCGGGGGTGAGTATAATGAGCAGTTCTTC.

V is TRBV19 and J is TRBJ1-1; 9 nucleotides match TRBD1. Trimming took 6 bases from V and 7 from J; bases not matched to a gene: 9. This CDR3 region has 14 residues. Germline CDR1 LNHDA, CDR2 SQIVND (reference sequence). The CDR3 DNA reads TGTGCCAGTAGGGCGGACAGGGGCCAAATTGAAGCTTTCTTT. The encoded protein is CASRADRGQIEAFF.

The CDR3 DNA sequence: TGTGCCAGCAGCTTAGCCCGCGGGGCACACTACGAGCAGTACTTC. It is translated as CASSLARGAHYEQYF. J is TRBJ2-7 and V is TRBV7-2, with a possible D match to TRBD2 (6 bases). V was cut by 0 bases and J by 3 bases, with 12 bases left in between. In germline, CDR1 is SGHTA, CDR2 FQGNSA. This CDR3 region has 15 residues.